This T cell receptor beta chain was obtained from a study of beta chain features in type 1 diabetes. V was clipped by 2 bases and J by 0 bases, with 8 bases between them. The CDR3 contains 14 residues. The germline CDR1 and CDR2 sequences are MNHNY and SVGAGI (reference sequence). The whole isolated RNA underwent reverse transcription, so sequencing captured expressed TCRB transcripts. Profiled with immunoSEQ multiplex PCR; TCRdb holds only in-frame clones, not every one. The sample has approximately 38,000 clones, 50% to 75% seen once; the top ten hold around 2%. The chain employs TRBV6-6 and TRBJ2-7; possibly TRBD1 for D (6 bases). This clonotype was sampled from a woman between 25 and 40 years old in good health. Sequenced material: Tregs from blood. DNA for the CDR3: TGTGCCAGCAGTTACGGGACAAACTCCTACGAGCAGTACTTC. Amino acids: CASSYGTNSYEQYF.